The rows below give T cell receptor beta chains drawn from one sample of a study of cytomegalovirus exposure and HLA in healthy donors. Sequenced by immunoSEQ multiplex PCR; TCRdb stores in-frame clones only, minus some. The sample holds tens of thousands of clones; about 74% are singletons and the top ten take approximately 6%. The sample comprised PBMCs. Receptors originate from a man aged 30-40 years in good health and CMV-seronegative. CDR3s include the opening cysteine and the closing phenylalanine or tryptophan. The D gene is left open where the match is weak. Part of the rows lack a size; the others show once, few, many or a class for expanded clones.

clone_size: NA
v_call: TRBV4-1
d_call: NA
j_call: TRBJ2-2
cdr3_aa: CASSQDRHGELFF
cdr3_nt: TGCGCCAGCAGCCAAGACAGGCACGGGGAGCTGTTTTTT

clone_size: NA
v_call: TRBV9
d_call: TRBD1
j_call: TRBJ1-6
cdr3_aa: CASSATDRETSPLHF
cdr3_nt: TGTGCCAGCAGCGCCACGGACAGGGAAACTTCACCCCTCCACTTT

clone_size: NA
v_call: TRBV5-1
d_call: TRBD1
j_call: TRBJ1-1
cdr3_aa: CASSADRGSGAFF
cdr3_nt: TGCGCCAGCAGCGCCGACAGGGGATCCGGGGCTTTCTTT

clone_size: NA
v_call: TRBV4-1
d_call: TRBD2
j_call: TRBJ2-5
cdr3_aa: CASSQGLAGVVEETQYF
cdr3_nt: TGCGCCAGCAGCCAAGGGCTAGCGGGAGTGGTGGAAGAGACCCAGTACTTC

clone_size: few
v_call: TRBV6-1
d_call: NA
j_call: TRBJ1-5
cdr3_aa: CASSGGLGNQPQHF
cdr3_nt: TGTGCCAGCAGTGGGGGACTCGGAAATCAGCCCCAGCATTTT

clone_size: NA
v_call: TRBV27
d_call: NA
j_call: TRBJ2-3
cdr3_aa: CASSLSGPKAGNTQYF
cdr3_nt: TGTGCCAGCAGTTTATCGGGCCCCAAAGCCGGAAATACGCAGTATTTT

clone_size: NA
v_call: TRBV6-1
d_call: NA
j_call: TRBJ1-5
cdr3_aa: CASGDRSWQPQHF
cdr3_nt: TGTGCCAGCGGAGACAGATCATGGCAGCCCCAGCATTTT

clone_size: NA
v_call: TRBV9
d_call: TRBD1
j_call: TRBJ2-3
cdr3_aa: CASSETGASTDTQYF
cdr3_nt: TGTGCCAGCAGCGAGACAGGGGCGAGCACAGATACGCAGTATTTT

clone_size: NA
v_call: TRBV2
d_call: NA
j_call: TRBJ2-4
cdr3_aa: CASSEGGVAKNIQYF
cdr3_nt: TGTGCCAGCAGCGAAGGGGGGGTTGCGAAAAACATTCAGTACTTC

clone_size: few
v_call: TRBV19
d_call: NA
j_call: TRBJ1-5
cdr3_aa: CASSISGFGQPQHF
cdr3_nt: TGTGCCAGTAGTATCTCGGGGTTTGGCCAGCCCCAGCATTTT

clone_size: once
v_call: TRBV5-5
d_call: NA
j_call: TRBJ1-4
cdr3_aa: CASSFSLSGEKLFF
cdr3_nt: TGTGCCAGCAGCTTTTCCCTTAGCGGTGAAAAACTGTTTTTT

clone_size: once
v_call: TRBV2
d_call: NA
j_call: TRBJ1-5
cdr3_aa: CASNMGGGTQPQHF
cdr3_nt: TGTGCCAGCAATATGGGAGGGGGAACTCAGCCCCAGCATTTT

clone_size: NA
v_call: TRBV6-5
d_call: NA
j_call: TRBJ1-3
cdr3_aa: CASGGLSGNTIYF
cdr3_nt: TGTGCCAGCGGGGGACTCTCTGGAAACACCATATATTTT

clone_size: NA
v_call: TRBV5-1
d_call: NA
j_call: TRBJ2-3
cdr3_aa: CASSWGVATDTQYF
cdr3_nt: TGCGCCAGCAGCTGGGGGGTAGCGACAGATACGCAGTATTTT

clone_size: NA
v_call: TRBV5-1
d_call: TRBD2
j_call: TRBJ2-1
cdr3_aa: CASSSRTSSGNNEQFF
cdr3_nt: TGCGCCAGCAGCTCACGGACGTCTAGCGGGAACAATGAGCAGTTCTTC

clone_size: NA
v_call: TRBV5-1
d_call: NA
j_call: TRBJ1-4
cdr3_aa: CASSSGGVNNEKLFF
cdr3_nt: TGCGCCAGCAGCTCCGGAGGGGTGAATAATGAAAAACTGTTTTTT

clone_size: NA
v_call: TRBV19
d_call: NA
j_call: TRBJ2-2
cdr3_aa: CASSEDWDTGELFF
cdr3_nt: TGTGCCAGTAGTGAGGACTGGGACACCGGGGAGCTGTTTTTT

clone_size: NA
v_call: TRBV18
d_call: NA
j_call: TRBJ2-2
cdr3_aa: CASSLNRVANTGELFF
cdr3_nt: TGTGCCAGCTCCCTCAACAGGGTCGCAAACACCGGGGAGCTGTTTTTT

clone_size: NA
v_call: TRBV7-3
d_call: TRBD2
j_call: TRBJ2-2
cdr3_aa: CASSLTSGYTGELFF
cdr3_nt: TGTGCCAGCAGCTTGACTAGCGGATACACCGGGGAGCTGTTTTTT

clone_size: NA
v_call: TRBV19
d_call: NA
j_call: TRBJ2-5
cdr3_aa: CASTPRGGETQYF
cdr3_nt: TGTGCCAGTACTCCGAGGGGGGGGGAGACCCAGTACTTC

clone_size: NA
v_call: TRBV19
d_call: NA
j_call: TRBJ1-6
cdr3_aa: CASSIGQFTSSPLHF
cdr3_nt: TGTGCCAGTAGTATAGGACAATTTACTAGTTCACCCCTCCACTTT

clone_size: NA
v_call: TRBV28
d_call: TRBD1
j_call: TRBJ1-3
cdr3_aa: CATYRGASGNTIYF
cdr3_nt: TGTGCCACCTACAGGGGCGCCTCTGGAAACACCATATATTTT

clone_size: NA
v_call: TRBV7-9
d_call: TRBD2
j_call: TRBJ2-7
cdr3_aa: CASSLMSGGVYEQYF
cdr3_nt: TGTGCCAGCAGTTTGATGTCGGGGGGGGTCTACGAGCAGTACTTC

clone_size: few
v_call: TRBV7-9
d_call: TRBD2
j_call: TRBJ2-7
cdr3_aa: CASSSPSGSYEQYF
cdr3_nt: TGTGCCAGCAGCTCTCCTAGCGGGAGCTACGAGCAGTACTTC

clone_size: NA
v_call: TRBV5-5
d_call: TRBD1
j_call: TRBJ2-5
cdr3_aa: CASSLGQGFETQYF
cdr3_nt: TGTGCCAGCAGCTTGGGACAGGGCTTTGAGACCCAGTACTTC

clone_size: NA
v_call: TRBV5-1
d_call: TRBD2
j_call: TRBJ2-1
cdr3_aa: CASSLGRAGWYNEQFF
cdr3_nt: TGCGCCAGCAGCTTGGGGCGAGCGGGATGGTACAATGAGCAGTTCTTC

clone_size: NA
v_call: TRBV28
d_call: NA
j_call: TRBJ1-2
cdr3_aa: CASSLNTGGGYTF
cdr3_nt: TGTGCCAGCAGTTTAAATACGGGGGGTGGCTACACCTTC

clone_size: few
v_call: TRBV6-4
d_call: TRBD2
j_call: TRBJ2-3
cdr3_aa: CASSDSSGGADTQYF
cdr3_nt: TGTGCCAGCAGTGACTCTAGCGGGGGGGCCGATACGCAGTATTTT

clone_size: few
v_call: TRBV5-1
d_call: TRBD1
j_call: TRBJ2-7
cdr3_aa: CASSLGGQGSEEQYF
cdr3_nt: TGCGCCAGCAGCTTGGGGGGACAGGGGAGTGAAGAGCAGTACTTC

clone_size: NA
v_call: TRBV5-1
d_call: NA
j_call: TRBJ2-7
cdr3_aa: CASSLGPTDKQYF
cdr3_nt: TGCGCCAGCAGCTTGGGGCCGACAGACAAGCAGTACTTC

clone_size: few
v_call: TRBV9
d_call: TRBD2
j_call: TRBJ2-2
cdr3_aa: CASSAWTSGAGELFF
cdr3_nt: TGTGCCAGCAGCGCATGGACTAGCGGGGCCGGGGAGCTGTTTTTT

clone_size: NA
v_call: TRBV6-5
d_call: NA
j_call: TRBJ2-5
cdr3_aa: CATQTGEQGTQYF
cdr3_nt: TGTGCCACCCAGACGGGGGAGCAAGGGACCCAGTACTTC

clone_size: NA
v_call: TRBV18
d_call: NA
j_call: TRBJ2-4
cdr3_aa: CASSPGASMTKNIQYF
cdr3_nt: TGTGCCAGCTCACCGGGGGCCTCTATGACCAAAAACATTCAGTACTTC

clone_size: NA
v_call: TRBV21-1
d_call: NA
j_call: TRBJ1-1
cdr3_aa: CASSKRGNTTGDELAFF
cdr3_nt: TGTGCCAGCAGCAAAAGAGGGAATACGACGGGAGACGAACTAGCTTTCTTT

clone_size: few
v_call: TRBV14
d_call: NA
j_call: TRBJ1-4
cdr3_aa: CASSQDNSFNEKLFF
cdr3_nt: TGTGCCAGCAGCCAAGACAACAGCTTTAATGAAAAACTGTTTTTT

clone_size: NA
v_call: TRBV6-6
d_call: NA
j_call: TRBJ1-1
cdr3_aa: CASSRTDGYTEAFF
cdr3_nt: TGTGCCAGCAGCAGGACAGACGGATACACTGAAGCTTTCTTT

clone_size: NA
v_call: TRBV9
d_call: TRBD1
j_call: TRBJ1-1
cdr3_aa: CASSVVWPGGRNTEAFF
cdr3_nt: TGTGCCAGCAGCGTAGTGTGGCCAGGGGGCCGAAACACTGAAGCTTTCTTT

clone_size: few
v_call: TRBV6-1
d_call: NA
j_call: TRBJ1-5
cdr3_aa: CASSGRRGPAKDGNQPQHF
cdr3_nt: TGTGCCAGCAGTGGGCGCAGGGGACCAGCTAAAGACGGCAATCAGCCCCAGCATTTT

clone_size: NA
v_call: TRBV7-3
d_call: TRBD2
j_call: TRBJ2-3
cdr3_aa: CASSLSGGGLLDTQYF
cdr3_nt: TGTGCCAGCAGCTTATCGGGGGGGGGACTTCTAGATACGCAGTATTTT

clone_size: NA
v_call: TRBV2
d_call: NA
j_call: TRBJ2-4
cdr3_aa: CASRPRTDLAKNIQYF
cdr3_nt: TGTGCCAGCAGGCCTAGGACAGACCTAGCCAAAAACATTCAGTACTTC

clone_size: NA
v_call: TRBV5-1
d_call: NA
j_call: TRBJ1-4
cdr3_aa: CASSADSTNEKLFF
cdr3_nt: TGCGCCAGCAGCGCCGACAGTACTAATGAAAAACTGTTTTTT

clone_size: NA
v_call: TRBV11-2
d_call: NA
j_call: TRBJ1-1
cdr3_aa: CASSLEGGLTEAFF
cdr3_nt: TGTGCCAGCAGCTTAGAGGGGGGGCTGACTGAAGCTTTCTTT

clone_size: once
v_call: TRBV14
d_call: NA
j_call: TRBJ2-1
cdr3_aa: CASSQVRAGEQFF
cdr3_nt: TGTGCCAGCAGCCAAGTTAGGGCGGGAGAGCAGTTCTTC

clone_size: NA
v_call: TRBV27
d_call: TRBD1
j_call: TRBJ2-7
cdr3_aa: CASSLSNRGQDEQYF
cdr3_nt: TGTGCCAGCAGTTTATCGAACAGGGGTCAGGACGAGCAGTACTTC

clone_size: NA
v_call: TRBV2
d_call: NA
j_call: TRBJ1-1
cdr3_aa: CASGAGTRRENTEAFF
cdr3_nt: TGTGCCAGCGGGGCCGGAACGCGCAGGGAAAACACTGAAGCTTTCTTT

clone_size: few
v_call: TRBV7-2
d_call: TRBD2
j_call: TRBJ2-1
cdr3_aa: CASSMTSGNYNEQFF
cdr3_nt: TGTGCCAGCAGCATGACTAGCGGGAACTACAATGAGCAGTTCTTC

clone_size: few
v_call: TRBV9
d_call: TRBD1
j_call: TRBJ2-1
cdr3_aa: CASSETGSSYNEQFF
cdr3_nt: TGTGCCAGCAGCGAGACAGGGAGCTCCTACAATGAGCAGTTCTTC

clone_size: few
v_call: TRBV11-2
d_call: TRBD2
j_call: TRBJ2-3
cdr3_aa: CASSSSGTSLADTQYF
cdr3_nt: TGTGCCAGCAGCTCTTCCGGGACTAGTCTTGCAGATACGCAGTATTTT